A single sample is the source of the 19 T cell receptor beta chains below, sequenced in a study of siplizumab effects on memory and regulatory T cells. The assay was immunoSEQ multiplex PCR, and TCRdb's table has in-frame clones only and misses some. The sample lists fewer than 130,000 clones, around nine tenths occurring once. The sample was CD4+ T cells sorted from blood. These TCRs come from a human donor in good health.

The chain joins TRBV11-1 to TRBJ2-5, with TRBD1 matching over 7 bases. Looked up from germline, CDR1 is SGHAT and CDR2 is FQDESV (reference sequence). CDR3 size: 13 residues. Trimming at V came to 5 bases and at J to 5 bases, leaving 5 bases not matched to a gene. CDR3: CASSPDRSETQYF. The CDR3 coding sequence is TGTGCCAGCAGCCCGGACAGGAGTGAGACCCAGTACTTC.

The gene calls are TRBV21-1 and TRBJ1-1. TRBV21-1 is a pseudogene segment. This CDR3 comprises 15 residues. The CDR3 DNA reads as TGTGCCAGCAGCAAAGATCTGGGTCGGAACACTGAAGCTTTCTTT. This encodes CASSKDLGRNTEAFF.

This clone was detected only a few times. The chain combines TRBV2 with TRBJ1-1; TRBD1 matches at 11 bases. CDR1 and CDR2 from the germline V gene are SNHLY and FYNNEI. This CDR3 is 12 amino acids long. With 10 bases clipped from V and 7 bases from J, the junction kept 5 bases outside the gene matches. The DNA of the CDR3 is TGTGCCACGAAGGGACAGGGGGATGAAGCTTTCTTT. Amino acids: CATKGQGDEAFF.

The chain recombines TRBV6-6 with TRBJ1-5; the D gene is possibly TRBD1 (5 bases). Trimming pared 4 bases from V and 6 bases from J, leaving 13 bases between. The germline V gene has CDR1 MNHNY and CDR2 SVGAGI (reference sequence). The CDR3 spans 14 residues. The CDR3 region is CASSSQPGTQPQHF. As DNA, the CDR3 is TGTGCCAGCAGTTCCCAACCAGGGACTCAGCCCCAGCATTTT.

The CDR3 sequence: CASSGAGDGAETQYF. The DNA for the CDR3 is TGTGCCAGCAGTGGTGCAGGGGACGGGGCAGAGACCCAGTACTTC. V and J are TRBV27 and TRBJ2-5, with D possibly matching TRBD1 (6 bases). V lost 5 bases, J lost 4 bases, and 17 bases lay in between. The CDR3 is 15 amino acids. Germline values: CDR1 MNHEY, CDR2 SMNVEV (reference sequence).

The rearrangement uses TRBV5-4 and TRBJ2-2; perhaps TRBD2 as D (5 bases). In germline, CDR1 is SGHNT, CDR2 YYREEE (reference sequence). The CDR3 totals 16 residues. V was trimmed by 1 base and J by 6 bases, leaving 16 bases between them. The CDR3: CASSLKGEGKPGELFF. In DNA, the CDR3 is TGTGCCAGCAGCTTGAAGGGAGAGGGAAAACCCGGGGAGCTGTTTTTT.

The rearrangement joins TRBV19 to TRBJ2-5; perhaps TRBD1 as D (6 bases). The CDR3 runs to 15 residues. Deletions cut 3 bases from V and 4 bases from J, with 15 bases between. Per the germline V gene, CDR1 is LNHDA and CDR2 is SQIVND (reference sequence). CDR3 nucleotide sequence: TGTGCCAGTAGTATTTTGCACAGGGCGTCAGAGACCCAGTACTTC. Translating it yields CASSILHRASETQYF.

This rearrangement joins TRBV6-5 to TRBJ2-1; 8 bases are shared with TRBD2. The junction had 5 bases not matched to a gene; V was cut back by 0 bases and J by 4 bases. The CDR3 is 16 amino acids. Germline CDR1 is MNHEY and CDR2 is SVGAGI. The CDR3 protein is CASSYSIAGTYNEQFF. CDR3 DNA: TGTGCCAGCAGTTACTCGATAGCGGGAACTTACAATGAGCAGTTCTTC.

This chain links TRBV4-1 with TRBJ2-7; the D gene is possibly TRBD1 (5 bases). This CDR3 is 15 amino acids long. CDR1 MGHRA and CDR2 YSYEKL come from the germline V gene. The germline V and J ends were trimmed by 1 base and 2 bases, with 12 bases remaining between them. In nucleotides, the CDR3 is TGCGCCAGCAGCCAAGTCGCCCAGACAGCCTACGAGCAGTACTTC. Its protein is CASSQVAQTAYEQYF.

V gene TRBV5-5 combines with J gene TRBJ1-4, with 8 bases lining up with TRBD1. The germline CDR1 and CDR2 sequences are SGHKS and YYEKEE (reference sequence). After removal of 2 bases from V and 1 base from J, the junction contained 1 base not matched to a gene. The CDR3 runs 15 residues. The CDR3: CASSLTGGTNEKLFF. The CDR3 DNA follows: TGTGCCAGCAGCTTAACAGGGGGAACTAATGAAAAACTGTTTTTT.

This clone showed up just a few times. The V gene is TRBV7-8, the J gene TRBJ2-1, with D unclear. Germline V gene sequence: CDR1 SGHVS, CDR2 FQNEAQ. CDR3 length: 13 amino acids. Trimming pared 2 bases from V and 8 bases from J, leaving 10 bases between. The CDR3 sequence: CASSLPAKDEQFF. CDR3 nucleotides: TGTGCCAGCAGCTTACCGGCGAAGGATGAGCAGTTCTTC.

The V call is TRBV9, the J call TRBJ2-5, with D tentatively TRBD1 (5 bases). Trimming took off 0 bases at V and 3 bases at J, with 9 bases between the two ends. Germline V gives CDR1 SGDLS, CDR2 YYNGEE. This CDR3 contains 14 residues. In DNA form, the CDR3 reads TGTGCCAGCAGCGTAGAGAAGGGGAAAGAGACCCAGTACTTC. Translating gives CASSVEKGKETQYF.

This chain links TRBV12-5 with TRBJ1-4; D gene unclear. V shed 4 bases and J shed 11 bases, with 14 bases lying between them. The CDR3 covers 13 residues. Germline CDR1 LGHNT, CDR2 FRNRAP. CDR3 coding DNA: TGTGCTAGTGGTTCCACTCCGGTCCAGAAACTGTTTTTT. Translation gives CASGSTPVQKLFF.

V and J are TRBV20-1 and TRBJ1-1; D ambiguous. The germline CDR1 and CDR2 sequences are DFQATT and SNEGSKA (reference sequence). CDR3 length: 11 residues. The V gene lost 5 bases and the J gene lost 1 base, with 5 bases spanning the gap. The CDR3 DNA reads TGCAGTGCTCCCGGGAACACTGAAGCTTTCTTT. Its protein is CSAPGNTEAFF.

This chain uses TRBV10-3 with TRBJ2-3; TRBD2 aligns across 8 bases. The J segment lost 3 bases and the V segment lost 7 bases, leaving 6 bases of the junction unmatched. This CDR3 spans 14 amino acids. CDR1 is ENHRY and CDR2 is SYGVKD in the germline V gene. Here the CDR3 reads CAIMGSGSTDTQYF. CDR3 bases: TGTGCCATCATGGGGAGCGGGAGTACAGATACGCAGTATTTT.

V is TRBV5-1 and J is TRBJ2-5; the match to TRBD2 covers 9 bases. This CDR3 spans 15 amino acids. With V trimmed by 4 bases and J by 2 bases, 6 bases remained unmatched. Germline CDR1 is SGHRS and CDR2 is YFSETQ. In DNA form, the CDR3 reads TGCGCCAGCAGCCCGCCGACTAGCGGACAAGAGACCCAGTACTTC. The encoded protein is CASSPPTSGQETQYF.

This chain uses TRBV12-5 with TRBJ1-5; D ambiguous. The germline V gene has CDR1 LGHNT and CDR2 FRNRAP. V was trimmed by 2 bases and J by 4 bases, leaving 6 bases between them. The length of the CDR3 is 13 residues. For the CDR3, the DNA is TGTGCTAGTGGTTTGTTGGAAAATCAGCCCCAGCATTTT. Translation gives CASGLLENQPQHF.

The chain is built from TRBV7-6 and TRBJ2-3, with 11 bases matching TRBD1. The CDR3 runs to 16 residues. With 6 bases clipped from V and 4 bases from J, the junction kept 9 bases outside the gene matches. Germline CDR1 reads SGHVS; CDR2 reads FNYEAQ. The CDR3 nucleotides read TGTGCCAGCAGACGGACAGGGGGCTTGGTGGCAGATACGCAGTATTTT. It codes for CASRRTGGLVADTQYF.

The rearrangement uses TRBV7-6 and TRBJ2-2, with 9 bases that match TRBD2. Germline V gene data show CDR1 as SGHVS and CDR2 as FNYEAQ. This CDR3 region has 18 residues. V lost 1 base, J lost 1 base, and 7 bases stayed unmatched. The CDR3 DNA reads as TGTGCCAGCAGCTTAGTGAGTAGCGGGAGCCTGAACACCGGGGAGCTGTTTTTT. It yields the protein CASSLVSSGSLNTGELFF.